The 21 T cell receptor beta chains in this list originate from one sample, sequenced in a study of CD8 T cells in Susac syndrome. RNA, at 0.5 to 1 ug, was reverse transcribed with random hexamers. MiXCR, applied by TCRdb to the immunoSEQ multiplex PCR reads, yields one record per CDR3 protein. The sample includes 150,000 to 200,000 distinct CDR3 sequences, approximately 95% of them seen just once. The sequenced sample was CD8+ T cells from PBMCs. Receptors were obtained from a human donor with multiple sclerosis.

The chain couples TRBV5-1 to TRBJ1-4; TRBD1 agrees at 7 bases. The germline gives CDR1 SGHRS, CDR2 YFSETQ. This CDR3 contains 15 residues. V was pared by 4 bases and J by 5 bases, with 8 bases of the junction left unmatched. The CDR3 coding sequence is TGCGCCAGCAGCGAAGACAGGGCCCTGAATGAAAAACTGTTTTTT. Translating gives CASSEDRALNEKLFF.

The rearrangement uses TRBV29-1 and TRBJ2-1, with TRBD2 identical over 13 bases. The CDR3 is made up of 18 amino acids. Per the germline V gene, CDR1 is SQVTM and CDR2 is ANQGSEA. V lost 3 bases to trimming and J lost 3 bases; unmatched junction nucleotides: 11. The CDR3 reads CSVEGLAGTNVRYNEQFF. In DNA, the CDR3 is TGCAGCGTTGAGGGACTAGCGGGGACCAATGTTCGCTACAATGAGCAGTTCTTC.

This chain links TRBV11-2 with TRBJ2-3, with 15 bases fitting TRBD2. With 6 bases clipped from V and 6 bases from J, the junction kept 4 bases outside the gene matches. In germline, CDR1 is SGHAT, CDR2 FQNNGV. This CDR3 is 15 amino acids long. The CDR3 region has the DNA TGTGCCAGCAGTGGACTAGCGGGAGGGTACGATACGCAGTATTTT. This codes for CASSGLAGGYDTQYF.

This chain's CDR3 is CASSHGRHPNYGYTF. As DNA, the CDR3 is TGTGCCAGCAGCCACGGTCGACATCCTAACTATGGCTACACCTTC. J is TRBJ1-2 and V is TRBV14, with D unresolved. Germline values: CDR1 SGHDN, CDR2 FVKESK. Trimming cost V 3 bases and J 0 bases, with 11 bases left between them. The length of the CDR3 is 15 residues.

The chain recombines TRBV27 with TRBJ2-1; possibly TRBD2 for D (5 bases). Trimming left V 2 bases short and J 5 bases short, with 10 bases between. The germline V gene has CDR1 MNHEY and CDR2 SMNVEV (reference sequence). This CDR3 spans 14 amino acids. The CDR3 is CASSLALADNEQFF. Here the CDR3 DNA reads TGTGCCAGCAGTTTAGCCCTAGCCGACAATGAGCAGTTCTTC.

Only one count was recorded for this clonotype. V gene TRBV27 combines with J gene TRBJ2-7; D remains ambiguous. Trimming removed 3 bases at V and 7 bases at J, with 13 bases between. Germline assignment: CDR1 MNHEY and CDR2 SMNVEV (reference sequence). The CDR3 length is 13 residues. In DNA form, the CDR3 reads TGTGCCAGCAGTTTGGGTAACCCCCGGGAGCAGTACTTC. Residues: CASSLGNPREQYF.

The V gene is TRBV20-1, the J gene TRBJ2-6; TRBD1 agrees at 9 bases. V was pared by 6 bases and J by 0 bases, with 15 bases of the junction left unmatched. Per germline, CDR1 DFQATT and CDR2 SNEGSKA (reference sequence). The CDR3 has 19 amino acids. CDR3 in DNA: TGCAGTGCGTACCGGGACAGGGACCCCTCGTCCTCTGGGGCCAACGTCCTGACTTTC. It encodes CSAYRDRDPSSSGANVLTF.

J is TRBJ1-2 and V is TRBV27; D gene unclear. CDR1 and CDR2 (germline): MNHEY, SMNVEV (reference sequence). The ends were cut back, 5 bases at V and 6 bases at J, with 13 bases in the middle. The CDR3 spans 13 residues. The CDR3 DNA follows: TGTGCCAGCAGTACAAGGACCAAGGATGGCTACACCTTC. Its protein is CASSTRTKDGYTF.

V and J are TRBV7-6 and TRBJ2-5; possibly TRBD2 for D (5 bases). The CDR3 runs to 17 residues. Germline V gene data show CDR1 as SGHVS and CDR2 as FNYEAQ. The V and J ends lost 2 bases and 0 bases respectively, with 16 bases between them. The chain's CDR3 is CASSLRPPGEYQETQYF. For the CDR3, the DNA is TGTGCCAGCAGCTTACGTCCCCCTGGGGAGTACCAAGAGACCCAGTACTTC.

The chain has TRBV20-1 and TRBJ2-1, with TRBD2 matching over 11 bases. This CDR3 has 17 amino acids. Germline CDR1 DFQATT, CDR2 SNEGSKA (reference sequence). The V gene end was trimmed by 1 base and the J gene end by 6 bases; junction bases not matched to a gene: 11. CDR3 in amino acids: CSARGYELAGGRNEQFF. The CDR3 bases are TGCAGTGCTAGAGGTTACGAGCTAGCGGGAGGACGCAATGAGCAGTTCTTC.

J is TRBJ2-2 and V is TRBV20-1; 12 nucleotides match TRBD2. V dropped 1 base and J dropped 6; count of bases not matched to a gene: 9. The germline gives CDR1 DFQATT, CDR2 SNEGSKA (reference sequence). The CDR3 is made up of 17 amino acids. CDR3 bases: TGCAGTGCTAGAGGACTAGCGGGAGCAGCGGCTCCCGGGGAGCTGTTTTTT. Encoded protein: CSARGLAGAAAPGELFF.

The chain links TRBV20-1 to TRBJ1-6; weak D call: TRBD1 (5 bases). V was cut by 0 bases and J by 8 bases, with 14 bases left in between. CDR3 length: 15 amino acids. Germline values: CDR1 DFQATT, CDR2 SNEGSKA (reference sequence). The CDR3 region has the DNA TGCAGTGCTAGAGATTGGGGGGGGAAAGATTCACCCCTCCACTTT. It specifies CSARDWGGKDSPLHF.

This chain uses TRBV20-1 with TRBJ1-2; 9 bases agree with TRBD1. V was clipped by 0 bases and J by 3 bases; unmatched bases: 8. In germline, CDR1 is DFQATT, CDR2 SNEGSKA (reference sequence). This CDR3 has 16 amino acids. This CDR3 reads CSARDLRQGVYYGYTF. The CDR3, as DNA: TGCAGTGCTAGAGATCTTAGACAGGGGGTTTACTATGGCTACACCTTC.

This chain connects TRBV6-5 to TRBJ2-1; D may be TRBD2 (6 bases). This CDR3 is 15 amino acids long. The V end was cut by 2 bases, the J end by 5 bases, with 13 bases between. Germline assignment: CDR1 MNHEY and CDR2 SVGAGI. CDR3 loop: CASSYGGASNNEQFF. In DNA form, the CDR3 reads TGTGCCAGCAGTTACGGCGGGGCCTCAAACAATGAGCAGTTCTTC.

The chain has TRBV20-1 and TRBJ2-7; no reliable D call. Trimming removed 6 bases at V and 0 bases at J, with 15 bases between. Germline V gene sequence: CDR1 DFQATT, CDR2 SNEGSKA (reference sequence). The CDR3 has 14 amino acids. CDR3 loop: CSAYDGRSSYEQYF. The CDR3 bases are TGCAGTGCATACGACGGACGGAGCTCCTACGAGCAGTACTTC.

The gene calls are TRBV3-1 and TRBJ2-5; D is possibly TRBD2 (6 bases). Germline CDR1 is LGHDT and CDR2 is YNNKEL (reference sequence). The ends were cut back, 5 bases at V and 4 bases at J, with 11 bases in the middle. This CDR3 spans 13 amino acids. The CDR3 is CASSVGGSETQYF. CDR3 sequence (DNA): TGTGCCAGCAGCGTCGGGGGTTCAGAGACCCAGTACTTC.

The V and J genes are TRBV12-3 or TRBV12-4 and TRBJ2-1; 13 bases line up with TRBD2. CDR3 length equals 16 residues. J was trimmed by 2 bases and V by 7 bases; bases with no gene match: 5. CDR3 DNA: TGTGCCAGCACCTGGACTAGCGGGAGTCCCTACAATGAGCAGTTCTTC. Translation: CASTWTSGSPYNEQFF.

J is TRBJ2-7 and V is TRBV28; TRBD1 matches 8 bases. The germline V gene encodes CDR1 MDHEN and CDR2 SYDVKM. This CDR3 has 17 residues. V gave up 6 bases and J gave up 2 bases; unmatched junction bases: 15. Here the CDR3 reads CASSLFSTGTGAYEQYF. The CDR3 DNA follows: TGTGCCAGCAGCCTATTTTCGACCGGGACAGGAGCCTACGAGCAGTACTTC.

V is TRBV25-1 and J is TRBJ2-7; D is unclear. Germline V gene lookup returns CDR1 MGHDK and CDR2 SYGVNS. Trimming cost V 4 bases and J 4 bases, with 17 bases left between them. This CDR3 has 15 amino acids. The DNA for the CDR3 is TGTGCCAGCAGTGGATTTCAGGATAGTAGGTACGAGCAGTACTTC. This translates into CASSGFQDSRYEQYF.

The V and J genes are TRBV29-1 and TRBJ2-5; D might be TRBD1 or TRBD2, each matching 5 bases. This CDR3 spans 12 amino acids. V shed 5 bases and J shed 10 bases, with 17 bases lying between them. Per germline, CDR1 SQVTM and CDR2 ANQGSEA. This CDR3 is CSVPWGTRDQYF. DNA of the CDR3: TGCAGCGTTCCTTGGGGCACACGGGACCAGTACTTC.

The chain carries TRBV27 and TRBJ2-3, with TRBD2 identical over 13 bases. This CDR3 has 17 amino acids. Germline lookup yields CDR1 MNHEY and CDR2 SMNVEV (reference sequence). V lost 1 base and J lost 4; bases outside the gene matches: 5. This CDR3 is CASSLLGLAGVSDTQYF. The CDR3 DNA follows: TGTGCCAGCAGTTTATTAGGACTAGCGGGGGTATCAGATACGCAGTATTTT.